This T cell receptor beta chain was obtained from a study of cytomegalovirus exposure and HLA in healthy donors. Study conclusions and caveats: As immune exposure information, only CMV serostatus was available.

The PCR made use of 60 Vbeta and 13 Jbeta primers. The data were produced by immunoSEQ multiplex PCR, yet TCRdb's version contains in-frame clones alone and is incomplete. Its table records tens of thousands of clones. The CDR3 extends over 13 amino acids. The germline CDR1 and CDR2 sequences are GTSNPN and SVGIG (reference sequence). V was shortened by 1 base and J by 7 bases, with 13 bases between the two germline ends. On this clone itself: The antigen is not known.

The chain combines TRBV30 with TRBJ1-2; tentatively, D is TRBD1 (6 bases). What was sequenced was PBMCs. The sequence was obtained from a man aged 50 to 59 in good health and CMV-seronegative. In DNA form, the CDR3 reads TGTGCCTGGAGTGCCCAATACAGGGCTGGCTACACCTTC. Translating it yields CAWSAQYRAGYTF.